The 20 T cell receptor beta chains listed next were all sequenced from one sample in a study of blood T cell repertoires in COVID-19. The assay was immunoSEQ multiplex PCR, and TCRdb's table has in-frame clones only and misses some. The table lists a few hundred thousand clones, 85% of them singletons. The sequencing sample was made of peripheral blood. The receptors were sampled from a woman aged 18-35 years with acute or convalescent COVID-19.

CDR3 nucleotide sequence: TGCGCCAGCAGTTGGACTACGGCCTGGGATACGCAGTATTTT. Translating gives CASSWTTAWDTQYF. The chain is built from TRBV10-1 and TRBJ2-3; maybe TRBD2 (6 bases). With 5 bases removed from V and 6 bases from J, the gap between germline ends came to 15 bases. Germline assignment: CDR1 WNHNN and CDR2 SYGVQD (reference sequence). This CDR3 contains 14 residues.

This clone was observed a few times. J is TRBJ1-5 and V is TRBV19; D not certain. Trimming removed 7 bases from V and 6 bases from J, with 22 bases in between. This CDR3 region has 16 residues. Germline CDR1 is LNHDA and CDR2 is SQIVND (reference sequence). Here the CDR3 reads CASILTGGKISQPQHF. CDR3 nucleotides: TGTGCCAGTATCCTAACCGGAGGGAAAATCTCTCAGCCCCAGCATTTT.

V gene TRBV7-3 combines with J gene TRBJ2-1; TRBD2 matches 10 bases. This CDR3 contains 14 residues. The V gene's germline CDR1 is SGHTA and CDR2 FQGTGA. Trimming removed 5 bases from V and 7 bases from J; junction bases left unmatched: 5. The CDR3 nucleotides are TGTGCCAGCAGCGCAGCGGGAGGGCGTAATGAGCAGTTCTTC. Translating gives CASSAAGGRNEQFF.

The CDR3 DNA sequence: TGTGCCACCAGTGACCACAAACTAGCTGCGACTAGCACAGATACGCAGTATTTT. It yields the protein CATSDHKLAATSTDTQYF. This chain uses TRBV24-1 with TRBJ2-3; D might be TRBD2 (6 bases). Per germline, CDR1 KGHDR and CDR2 SFDVKD. The CDR3 is made up of 18 amino acids. V was pared by 4 bases and J by 0 bases, with 19 bases between.

The sample holds a few counts of this clone. The rearrangement uses TRBV7-2 and TRBJ2-3; a possible D gene is TRBD1 (6 bases). The CDR3 runs to 14 residues. Germline values: CDR1 SGHTA, CDR2 FQGNSA. Trimming removed 6 bases at V and 6 bases at J, with 16 bases between. Here the CDR3 reads CASRLARDTDTQYF. The CDR3 DNA sequence: TGTGCCAGCAGATTGGCGAGGGACACGGATACGCAGTATTTT.

The rearrangement uses TRBV15 and TRBJ1-1; 10 nucleotides agree with TRBD1. The CDR3 runs 17 residues. CDR1 is LNHNV and CDR2 is YYDKDF in the germline V gene (reference sequence). The V and J ends lost 4 bases and 11 bases, in that order; junction bases with no gene match: 19. CDR3: CATSKEPGTGAKNVAFF. CDR3 in DNA: TGTGCCACCAGCAAAGAACCCGGGACAGGGGCCAAAAATGTGGCTTTCTTT.

The V and J genes are TRBV6-5 and TRBJ1-1; 9 bases agree with TRBD1. The junction had 6 bases not matched to a gene; V was cut back by 4 bases and J by 6 bases. The CDR3 sequence is 14 residues long. The V gene's germline CDR1 is MNHEY and CDR2 SVGAGI. The CDR3 loop reads CASSSGQGWAEAFF. CDR3 DNA: TGTGCCAGCAGTTCGGGACAGGGTTGGGCTGAAGCTTTCTTT.

The chain employs TRBV5-4 and TRBJ1-1, with D possibly TRBD1 on 6 matching bases. Germline V gives CDR1 SGHNT, CDR2 YYREEE (reference sequence). The CDR3 sequence is 15 residues long. V was clipped by 4 bases and J by 6 bases, with 19 bases between them. The CDR3 sequence: CASSIYRAGSAEAFF. The CDR3 DNA reads as TGTGCCAGCAGCATCTACAGGGCGGGTAGTGCTGAAGCTTTCTTT.

This clone came up a few times. This chain uses TRBV6-5 with TRBJ2-5; D unclear. Per germline, CDR1 MNHEY and CDR2 SVGAGI. The CDR3 length is 14 residues. Trimming pared 2 bases from V and 5 bases from J, leaving 12 bases between. CDR3 in DNA: TGTGCCAGCAGTTACGGCGCGGCCCGGGAGACCCAGTACTTC. Translated, it gives CASSYGAARETQYF.

The V and J genes are TRBV5-1 and TRBJ2-2, with 8 bases matching TRBD2. The ends lost 1 base at V and 7 bases at J; junction bases unmatched: 6. Germline V CDR1 and CDR2: SGHRS, YFSETQ. The CDR3 runs to 15 residues. CDR3 sequence reads: CASSLTGLEGGELFF. The CDR3 region has the DNA TGCGCCAGCAGCTTGACGGGACTAGAAGGCGGGGAGCTGTTTTTT.

This clone showed up just a few times. V usage is TRBV28 and J usage is TRBJ1-2; a weak D match, TRBD1 (6 bases). The CDR3 extends over 15 amino acids. The V gene's germline CDR1 is MDHEN and CDR2 SYDVKM. The ends were cut back, 6 bases at V and 4 bases at J, with 18 bases in the middle. The CDR3 spells CASSPAGGGIYGYTF. CDR3 bases: TGTGCCAGCAGCCCCGCGGGGGGCGGAATCTATGGCTACACCTTC.

The V gene is TRBV15, the J gene TRBJ1-1; D might be TRBD1 (6 bases). This CDR3 has 15 residues. Germline V CDR1 and CDR2: LNHNV, YYDKDF (reference sequence). The V end lost 0 bases, the J end lost 3 bases, and 11 bases lay between the germline ends. The CDR3 DNA follows: TGTGCCACCAGCAGAGAGACCAGGGGCGACACTGAAGCTTTCTTT. Translated: CATSRETRGDTEAFF.

This clone was counted once. The chain employs TRBV28 and TRBJ2-1; TRBD2 agrees at 9 bases. The CDR3 has 16 residues. Trimming at V came to 1 base and at J to 4 bases, leaving 5 bases not matched to a gene. Germline V gene sequence: CDR1 MDHEN, CDR2 SYDVKM. CDR3 amino acids: CASSLLTSGYYNEQFF. The CDR3 DNA reads TGTGCCAGCAGTTTATTAACTAGCGGGTATTACAATGAGCAGTTCTTC.

This clone was observed a few times. The V and J genes are TRBV6-5 and TRBJ2-3, with TRBD2 matching over 11 bases. V shed 6 bases, J shed 4 bases, and the junction held 6 bases outside the gene matches. The germline gives CDR1 MNHEY, CDR2 SVGAGI. The CDR3 has 15 amino acids. The CDR3 region has the DNA TGTGCCAGCAGGCAACTAGCGGGAGAGGCAGATACGCAGTATTTT. Amino acids: CASRQLAGEADTQYF.

The chain uses TRBV9 and TRBJ1-3, with TRBD1 matching 8 bases. The CDR3 has 15 amino acids. Germline-derived CDR1 and CDR2 are SGDLS and YYNGEE. J lost 4 bases, V lost 0 bases, and 3 bases had no gene match. The CDR3 DNA reads as TGTGCCAGCAGCGTAGGACAGGGGCAGGGAAACACCATATATTTT. Encoded protein: CASSVGQGQGNTIYF.

V gene TRBV27 combines with J gene TRBJ2-7, with TRBD1 identical over 10 bases. This CDR3 region has 15 residues. CDR1 is MNHEY and CDR2 is SMNVEV in the germline V gene (reference sequence). J lost 1 base, V lost 2 bases, and 2 bases had no gene match. Here the CDR3 DNA reads TGTGCCAGCAGTTTAGTGGGACAGGGGTCCTACGAGCAGTACTTC. Its protein is CASSLVGQGSYEQYF.

V gene TRBV5-6 combines with J gene TRBJ2-5; 8 bases agree with TRBD2. The CDR3 consists of 15 residues. CDR1 is SGHDT and CDR2 is YYEEEE in the germline V gene. J was trimmed by 2 bases and V by 4 bases; bases with no gene match: 7. The CDR3 is CASSQETSGQETQYF. The CDR3 DNA sequence: TGTGCCAGCAGCCAGGAAACTAGCGGACAAGAGACCCAGTACTTC. Variable domain in full (rest from reference TRBV5-6 and TRBJ2-5): DAGVTQSPTHLIKTRGQQVTLRCSPKSGHDTVSWYQQALGQGPQFIFQYYEEEERQRGNFPDRFSGHQFPNYSSELNVNALLLGDSALYLCASSQETSGQETQYFGPGTRLLVL.

This chain connects TRBV30 to TRBJ1-5; D perhaps matches TRBD1 (5 bases). Germline CDR1 GTSNPN, CDR2 SVGIG (reference sequence). With 0 bases removed from V and 4 bases from J, the gap between germline ends came to 10 bases. The CDR3 has 14 amino acids. The DNA of the CDR3 is TGTGCCTGGAGTGTCATGGGGGGTAATCAGCCCCAGCATTTT. Translation: CAWSVMGGNQPQHF.

The genes are TRBV28 and TRBJ1-2, with 10 bases aligning to TRBD1. CDR1 and CDR2 from the germline V gene are MDHEN and SYDVKM. After removal of 8 bases from V and 3 bases from J, the junction contained 15 bases not matched to a gene. The CDR3 runs to 17 residues. The CDR3 region is CASGTGEGLGEDYGYTF. The CDR3 DNA follows: TGTGCCAGCGGGACAGGGGAAGGGCTTGGGGAGGACTATGGCTACACCTTC.

The V call is TRBV6-5, the J call TRBJ1-1, with a weak D call TRBD1 (6 bases). V was clipped by 7 bases and J by 5 bases, with 17 bases between them. The germline CDR1 and CDR2 sequences are MNHEY and SVGAGI. CDR3 length: 14 residues. The DNA of the CDR3 is TGTGCCAGCATTCCCAGGGGAGAGGTAACTGAAGCTTTCTTT. Encoded protein: CASIPRGEVTEAFF.